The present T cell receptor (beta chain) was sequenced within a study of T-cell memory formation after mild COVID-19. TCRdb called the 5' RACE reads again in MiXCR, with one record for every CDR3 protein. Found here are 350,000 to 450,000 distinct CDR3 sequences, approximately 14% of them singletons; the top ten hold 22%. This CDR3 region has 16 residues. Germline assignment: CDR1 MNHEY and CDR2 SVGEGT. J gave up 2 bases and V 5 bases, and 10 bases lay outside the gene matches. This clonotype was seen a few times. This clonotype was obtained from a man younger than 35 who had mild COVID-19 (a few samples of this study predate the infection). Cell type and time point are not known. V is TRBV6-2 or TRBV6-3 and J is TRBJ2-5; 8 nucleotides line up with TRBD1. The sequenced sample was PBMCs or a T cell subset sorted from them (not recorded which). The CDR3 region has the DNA TGTGCCAGCAGTCCACGACAGGGGCGCTATCAAGAGACCCAGTACTTC. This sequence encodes CASSPRQGRYQETQYF.